The 18 T cell receptor beta chains reported below all come from one sample, sequenced in a study of cytotoxic CD8 clonotypes in ibrutinib-treated CLL. Profiled with immunoSEQ multiplex PCR; TCRdb holds only in-frame clones, not every one. The table has 50,000 to 60,000 clones, less than 85% seen once. Specimen: PBMCs, collected after 24 months of ibrutinib treatment. Receptors were obtained from a human donor with chronic lymphocytic leukemia.

The V and J genes are TRBV5-1 and TRBJ1-5; TRBD1 might be the D (5 bases). The CDR3 consists of 14 residues. Germline-derived CDR1 and CDR2 are SGHRS and YFSETQ. V was shortened by 4 bases and J by 5 bases, with 13 bases between the two germline ends. CDR3 protein: CASSRDGPDQPQHF. The CDR3 nucleotides read TGCGCCAGCAGCCGGGACGGTCCCGATCAGCCCCAGCATTTT. Supplemented by reference TRBV5-1 and TRBJ1-5, the full variable domain reads KAGVTQTPRYLIKTRGQQVTLSCSPISGHRSVSWYQQTPGQGLQFLFEYFSETQRNKGNFPGRFSGRQFSNSRSEMNVSTLELGDSALYLCASSRDGPDQPQHFGDGTRLSIL.

The rearrangement uses TRBV27 and TRBJ1-5; 8 bases line up with TRBD1. In germline, CDR1 is MNHEY, CDR2 SMNVEV (reference sequence). Trimming at V came to 7 bases and at J to 1 base, leaving 6 bases not matched to a gene. The CDR3 runs to 15 residues. CDR3 nucleotide sequence: TGTGCCAGCACCGCGACAGGGGTCAGCAATCAGCCCCAGCATTTT. This translates into CASTATGVSNQPQHF.

The chain couples TRBV6-1 to TRBJ2-7; no clear D gene. CDR3 length: 12 residues. The V end lost 5 bases, the J end lost 0 bases, and 5 bases lay between the germline ends. Per the germline V gene, CDR1 is MNHNS and CDR2 is SASEGT. The CDR3 sequence: CASSIISYEQYF. The CDR3 nucleotides are TGTGCCAGCAGTATTATCTCCTACGAGCAGTACTTC.

The chain has TRBV15 and TRBJ2-1; 7 bases align to TRBD1. Germline V gene lookup returns CDR1 LNHNV and CDR2 YYDKDF (reference sequence). V gave up 0 bases and J gave up 0 bases; unmatched junction bases: 5. The CDR3 spans 17 residues. The CDR3 protein is CATSRDRDRDSYNEQFF. For the CDR3, the DNA is TGTGCCACCAGCAGAGATCGTGACAGGGACTCCTACAATGAGCAGTTCTTC.

This clone was seen a few times. V usage is TRBV7-2 and J usage is TRBJ2-3; D is unresolved. This CDR3 has 15 residues. Germline loops: CDR1 SGHTA, CDR2 FQGNSA. V gave up 3 bases and J gave up 2 bases, with 12 bases separating them. The DNA for the CDR3 is TGTGCCAGCAGCTTCGCTGGTCGGAACACAGATACGCAGTATTTT. Encoded protein: CASSFAGRNTDTQYF. Full variable domain (rest looked up from reference TRBV7-2 and TRBJ2-3): GAGVSQSPSNKVTEKGKDVELRCDPISGHTALYWYRQSLGQGLEFLIYFQGNSAPDKSGLPSDRFSAERTGGSVSTLTIQRTQQEDSAVYLCASSFAGRNTDTQYFGPGTRLTVL.

The chain links TRBV7-9 to TRBJ1-1; D remains ambiguous. With 5 bases removed from V and 6 bases from J, the gap between germline ends came to 13 bases. The CDR3 extends over 13 amino acids. Germline V gives CDR1 SEHNR, CDR2 FQNEAQ (reference sequence). The CDR3 sequence: CASSPPARPEAFF. CDR3 in DNA: TGTGCCAGCAGCCCTCCGGCGCGGCCTGAAGCTTTCTTT.

The chain combines TRBV28 with TRBJ1-2, with D hard to call. V was shortened by 4 bases and J by 4 bases, with 13 bases between the two germline ends. Germline loops: CDR1 MDHEN, CDR2 SYDVKM. This CDR3 is 14 amino acids long. CDR3 nucleotide sequence: TGTGCCAGCAGTTGGATTCAAACGCCCTATGGCTACACCTTC. This encodes CASSWIQTPYGYTF.

The chain combines TRBV7-9 with TRBJ2-7; 14 nucleotides agree with TRBD2. The germline V gene has CDR1 SEHNR and CDR2 FQNEAQ (reference sequence). V lost 6 bases and J lost 2; bases outside the gene matches: 12. This CDR3 contains 18 residues. The CDR3 nucleotides read TGTGCCAGCAGTTCGACTAGCGGGAGGGCGGTGGGCGCCTACGAGCAGTACTTC. As protein: CASSSTSGRAVGAYEQYF. Filled out from reference TRBV7-9 and TRBJ2-7, the complete variable domain reads DTGVSQNPRHKITKRGQNVTFRCDPISEHNRLYWYRQTLGQGPEFLTYFQNEAQLEKSRLLSDRFSAERPKGSFSTLEIQRTEQGDSAMYLCASSSTSGRAVGAYEQYFGPGTRLTVT.

This clone occurred once. J is TRBJ2-7 and V is TRBV7-9, with 8 bases that match TRBD2. J gave up 1 base and V 5 bases, and 4 bases lay outside the gene matches. There are 14 residues in the CDR3. The germline CDR1 and CDR2 sequences are SEHNR and FQNEAQ (reference sequence). CDR3 bases: TGTGCCAGCAGCGACACTAGCGGTTCCTACGAGCAGTACTTC. This codes for CASSDTSGSYEQYF.

The gene calls are TRBV6-1 and TRBJ1-4; no definite D call. Trimming took off 3 bases at V and 4 bases at J, with 6 bases between the two ends. The germline V gene encodes CDR1 MNHNS and CDR2 SASEGT. This CDR3 has 13 residues. The DNA for the CDR3 is TGTGCCAGCAGTGACAGGCATAATGAAAAACTGTTTTTT. It yields the protein CASSDRHNEKLFF.

The CDR3 DNA sequence: TGTGCCAGTAGCGGCGACAGGGCTACTGGGGCCAACGTCCTGACTTTC. Its translation is CASSGDRATGANVLTF. V gene TRBV19 combines with J gene TRBJ2-6; 7 bases map to TRBD1. Trimming removed 6 bases from V and 2 bases from J; junction bases left unmatched: 7. Germline CDR1 reads LNHDA; CDR2 reads SQIVND (reference sequence). The CDR3 contains 16 residues.

The rearrangement joins TRBV19 to TRBJ1-1; 7 bases are a match to TRBD1. The V segment lost 4 bases and the J segment 3 bases; nucleotides outside the gene matches: 2. Germline CDR1 reads LNHDA; CDR2 reads SQIVND (reference sequence). The CDR3 has 13 amino acids. The CDR3: CASSTTGYTEAFF. In DNA, the CDR3 is TGTGCCAGTAGTACGACAGGGTACACTGAAGCTTTCTTT.

In nucleotides, the CDR3 is TGTGCCAGTAAGGGCCAGGGAAACACCGGGGAGCTGTTTTTT. This gives the protein CASKGQGNTGELFF. The chain uses TRBV28 and TRBJ2-2; TRBD1 is a possible D gene (5 bases). This CDR3 has 14 amino acids. Germline V gene lookup returns CDR1 MDHEN and CDR2 SYDVKM. Deletions cut 9 bases from V and 2 bases from J, with 13 bases between.

The V and J genes are TRBV6-1 and TRBJ2-1, with TRBD1 matching 8 bases. This CDR3 has 14 amino acids. Germline CDR1 reads MNHNS; CDR2 reads SASEGT. The junction had 4 bases not matched to a gene; V was cut back by 0 bases and J by 9 bases. This CDR3 is CASSEARTGGEQFF. CDR3 DNA sequence: TGTGCCAGCAGTGAAGCGCGTACAGGGGGTGAGCAGTTCTTC.

V gene TRBV10-3 combines with J gene TRBJ1-1; the match to TRBD1 covers 10 bases. J was trimmed by 2 bases and V by 4 bases; bases with no gene match: 4. This CDR3 comprises 15 residues. Looked up from germline, CDR1 is ENHRY and CDR2 is SYGVKD. CDR3 sequence: CAISVRQGANTEAFF. In DNA, the CDR3 is TGTGCCATCAGTGTAAGACAGGGGGCAAACACTGAAGCTTTCTTT.

This rearrangement joins TRBV6-1 to TRBJ1-5, with 8 bases fitting TRBD1. The V gene end was trimmed by 3 bases and the J gene end by 8 bases; junction bases not matched to a gene: 6. CDR3 length equals 14 residues. Germline V CDR1 and CDR2: MNHNS, SASEGT. For the CDR3, the DNA is TGTGCCAGCAGTGACAGGACAGGGAGTAAGCCCCAGCATTTT. This gives the protein CASSDRTGSKPQHF.

The V and J genes are TRBV6-1 and TRBJ1-5, with TRBD1 matching 7 bases. The V gene end was trimmed by 10 bases and the J gene end by 5 bases; junction bases not matched to a gene: 8. Germline CDR1 and CDR2: MNHNS and SASEGT. The CDR3 is made up of 13 amino acids. Written as DNA, the CDR3 is TGTGCCACCCGACAGGGATCCGATCAGCCCCAGCATTTT. This translates into CATRQGSDQPQHF.

V is TRBV15 and J is TRBJ1-1; unclear D gene. CDR1 and CDR2 from the germline V gene are LNHNV and YYDKDF (reference sequence). V shed 3 bases and J shed 1 base, with 6 bases lying between them. CDR3 length: 13 amino acids. The CDR3 region is CATSRGGNTEAFF. The CDR3 nucleotides are TGTGCCACCAGCAGGGGCGGGAACACTGAAGCTTTCTTT. The variable domain in full, with the rest retrieved from reference TRBV15 and TRBJ1-1, is DAMVIQNPRYQVTQFGKPVTLSCSQTLNHNVMYWYQQKSSQAPKLLFHYYDKDFNNEADTPDNFQSRRPNTSFCFLDIRSPGLGDTAMYLCATSRGGNTEAFFGQGTRLTVV.